A single TCR beta chain is shown here with its context. Its specificity is not known. Genomic DNA of every subset was divided equally among multiple immunoSEQ plates. This table comes from immunoSEQ multiplex PCR, and its TCRdb copy is limited to in-frame clones, with some not included. The table records 780,000 or so clones, about two thirds of them present only once. This sample is part of a study of shared clonotypes between healthy human individuals. General study results and limits: For naive CD4 cells, 5% to 6.5% of clonotypes were shared across a handful of donors.

The germline V and J ends were trimmed by 8 bases and 0 bases, with 8 bases remaining between them. Germline V gene data show CDR1 as MNHNS and CDR2 as SASEGT. The CDR3 consists of 13 residues. Sequencing used memory CD4+ T cells sorted from blood. Subset of the sample: CD45RA-negative fraction. The sequence was obtained from a woman aged 25-40 years in good health. V gene TRBV6-1 combines with J gene TRBJ1-5; D uncertain. The chain's CDR3 is CASGFYSNQPQHF. DNA for the CDR3: TGTGCCAGCGGTTTTTATAGCAATCAGCCCCAGCATTTT.